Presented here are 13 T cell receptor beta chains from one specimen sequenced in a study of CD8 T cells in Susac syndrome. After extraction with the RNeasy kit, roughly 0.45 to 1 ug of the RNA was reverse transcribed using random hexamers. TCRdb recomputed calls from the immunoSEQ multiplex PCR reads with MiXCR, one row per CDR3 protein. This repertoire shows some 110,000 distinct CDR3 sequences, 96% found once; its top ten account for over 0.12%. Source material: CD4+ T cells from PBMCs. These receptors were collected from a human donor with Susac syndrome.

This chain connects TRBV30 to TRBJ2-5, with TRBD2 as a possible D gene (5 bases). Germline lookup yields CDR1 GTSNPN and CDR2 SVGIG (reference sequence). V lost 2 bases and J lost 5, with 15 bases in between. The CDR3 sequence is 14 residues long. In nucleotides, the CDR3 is TGTGCCTGGAGTCCGGGGTCGTCTAGGGAGACCCAGTACTTC. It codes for CAWSPGSSRETQYF.

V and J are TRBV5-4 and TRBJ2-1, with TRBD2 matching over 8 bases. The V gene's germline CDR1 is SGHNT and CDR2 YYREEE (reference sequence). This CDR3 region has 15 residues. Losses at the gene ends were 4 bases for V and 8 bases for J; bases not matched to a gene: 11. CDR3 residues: CASSPPGLGGDEQFF. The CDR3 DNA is TGTGCCAGCAGCCCGCCGGGACTAGGGGGGGATGAGCAGTTCTTC.

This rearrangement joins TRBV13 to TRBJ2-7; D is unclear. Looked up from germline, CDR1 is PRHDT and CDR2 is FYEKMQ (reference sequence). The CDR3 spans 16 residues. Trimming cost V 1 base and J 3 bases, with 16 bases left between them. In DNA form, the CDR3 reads TGTGCCAGCAGCTTAGATTCGGAATCTGGTTGCTACGAGCAGTACTTC. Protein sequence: CASSLDSESGCYEQYF.

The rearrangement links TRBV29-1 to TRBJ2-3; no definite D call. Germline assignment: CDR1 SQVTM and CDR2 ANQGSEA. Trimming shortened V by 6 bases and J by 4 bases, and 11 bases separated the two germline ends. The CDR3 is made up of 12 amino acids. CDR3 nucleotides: TGCAGCGTAACAAAACCTTCAGATACGCAGTATTTT. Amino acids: CSVTKPSDTQYF.

The CDR3 DNA is TGTGCCAGTAGTATCATAGGGACAGGGGTAAGTCAGCCCCAGCATTTT. Protein product: CASSIIGTGVSQPQHF. This chain links TRBV19 with TRBJ1-5, with TRBD1 matching over 10 bases. This CDR3 is 16 amino acids long. Trimming removed 3 bases from V and 6 bases from J; junction bases left unmatched: 8. Germline CDR1 LNHDA, CDR2 SQIVND (reference sequence). Supplemented by reference TRBV19 and TRBJ1-5, the full variable domain reads DGGITQSPKYLFRKEGQNVTLSCEQNLNHDAMYWYRQDPGQGLRLIYYSQIVNDFQKGDIAEGYSVSREKKESFPLTVTSAQKNPTAFYLCASSIIGTGVSQPQHFGDGTRLSIL.

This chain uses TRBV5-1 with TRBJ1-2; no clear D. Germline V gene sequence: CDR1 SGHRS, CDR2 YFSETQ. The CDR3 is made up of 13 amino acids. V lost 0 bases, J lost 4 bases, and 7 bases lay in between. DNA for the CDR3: TGCGCCAGCAGCTTGGACACGATCTATGGCTACACCTTC. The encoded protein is CASSLDTIYGYTF. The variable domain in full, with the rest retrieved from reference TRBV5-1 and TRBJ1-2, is KAGVTQTPRYLIKTRGQQVTLSCSPISGHRSVSWYQQTPGQGLQFLFEYFSETQRNKGNFPGRFSGRQFSNSRSEMNVSTLELGDSALYLCASSLDTIYGYTFGSGTRLTVV.

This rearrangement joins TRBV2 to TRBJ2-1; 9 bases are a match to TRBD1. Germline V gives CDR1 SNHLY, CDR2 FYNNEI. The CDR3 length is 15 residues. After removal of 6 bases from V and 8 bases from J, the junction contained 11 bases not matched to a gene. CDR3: CASRFPGQGLDEQFF. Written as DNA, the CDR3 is TGTGCCAGCAGATTCCCGGGACAGGGACTCGATGAGCAGTTCTTC. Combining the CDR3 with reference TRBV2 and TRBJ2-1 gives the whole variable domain EPEVTQTPSHQVTQMGQEVILRCVPISNHLYFYWYRQILGQKVEFLVSFYNNEISEKSEIFDDQFSVERPDGSNFTLKIRSTKLEDSAMYFCASRFPGQGLDEQFFGPGTRLTVL.

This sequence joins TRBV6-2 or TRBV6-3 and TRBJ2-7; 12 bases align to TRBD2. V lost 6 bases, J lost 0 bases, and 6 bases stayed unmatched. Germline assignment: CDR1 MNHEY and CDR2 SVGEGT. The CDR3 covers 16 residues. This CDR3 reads CASSPPLAGGSYEQYF. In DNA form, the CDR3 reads TGTGCCAGCAGCCCCCCACTAGCGGGAGGCTCCTACGAGCAGTACTTC.

In DNA form, the CDR3 reads TGTGCCACCAGCAGAGAACTACCCCTAGACCGCACAGATACGCAGTATTTT. It codes for CATSRELPLDRTDTQYF. The rearrangement uses TRBV15 and TRBJ2-3; D not certain. Germline loops: CDR1 LNHNV, CDR2 YYDKDF (reference sequence). V gave up 0 bases and J gave up 1 base, with 14 bases separating them. This CDR3 has 17 amino acids.

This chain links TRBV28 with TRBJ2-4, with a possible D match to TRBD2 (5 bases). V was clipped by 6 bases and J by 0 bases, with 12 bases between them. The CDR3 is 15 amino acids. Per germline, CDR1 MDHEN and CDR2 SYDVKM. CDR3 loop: CASSEEALAKNIQYF. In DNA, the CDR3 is TGTGCCAGCAGCGAGGAGGCCCTAGCCAAAAACATTCAGTACTTC. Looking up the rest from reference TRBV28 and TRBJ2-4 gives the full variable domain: DVKVTQSSRYLVKRTGEKVFLECVQDMDHENMFWYRQDPGLGLRLIYFSYDVKMKEKGDIPEGYSVSREKKERFSLILESASTNQTSMYLCASSEEALAKNIQYFGAGTRLSVL.

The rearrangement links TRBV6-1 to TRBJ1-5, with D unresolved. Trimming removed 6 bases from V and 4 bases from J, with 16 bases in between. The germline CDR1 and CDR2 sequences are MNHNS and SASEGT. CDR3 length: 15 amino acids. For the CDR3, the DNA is TGTGCCAGCAGCAAAGGCGGGAGCCCGAATCAGCCCCAGCATTTT. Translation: CASSKGGSPNQPQHF.

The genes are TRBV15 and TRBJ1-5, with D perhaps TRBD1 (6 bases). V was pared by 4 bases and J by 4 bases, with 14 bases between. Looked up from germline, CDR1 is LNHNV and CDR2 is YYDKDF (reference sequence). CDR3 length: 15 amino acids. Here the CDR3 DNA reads TGTGCCACCAGCAATCGGGGGGGGGCAAATCAGCCCCAGCATTTT. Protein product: CATSNRGGANQPQHF.

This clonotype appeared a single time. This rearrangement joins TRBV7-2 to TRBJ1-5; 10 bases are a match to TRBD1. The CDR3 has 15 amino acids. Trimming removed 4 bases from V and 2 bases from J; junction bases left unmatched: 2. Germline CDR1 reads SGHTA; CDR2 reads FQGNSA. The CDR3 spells CASSWTGGGNQPQHF. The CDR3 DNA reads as TGTGCCAGCAGCTGGACAGGGGGTGGCAATCAGCCCCAGCATTTT.